In this sample, the clone carrying this T cell receptor (beta chain) is medium-sized. Every cDNA TCR molecule received its own unique molecular identifier. TCRdb used MiXCR to reprocess the 5' RACE reads, holding one entry per CDR3 protein. Here the sample spans some 38,000 distinct CDR3 sequences, under 4% being singletons. This sample's time point: sample taken at primary tumor resection. Unsorted samples of tumor, nontumor lung or frozen PBMC had their whole RNA sequenced. This entry is derived from a study of spatial heterogeneity in lung cancer. In the study overall: Among detected sequences, beta-chain ones consistently exceeded alpha-chain ones in number. More than nine raw reads, on average, carried each unique TCR and UMI combination.

The CDR3 sequence is 13 residues long. Trimming removed 3 bases from V and 8 bases from J, with 10 bases in between. V is TRBV12-3 or TRBV12-4 and J is TRBJ1-4; D is ambiguous. Sequencing used normal lung tissue next to the tumor, obtained at surgery. This receptor was obtained from a male donor with early-stage non-small cell lung cancer. DNA for the CDR3: TGTGCCAGCAGTTTCCCGGGAGGGGAAAAACTGTTTTTT. This codes for CASSFPGGEKLFF.